This T cell receptor beta chain originates from a study of cytomegalovirus exposure and HLA in healthy donors. In the PCR, 60 Vbeta and 13 Jbeta primers were used. This table comes from immunoSEQ multiplex PCR, and its TCRdb copy is limited to in-frame clones, with some not included. The sample lists 150,000 to 160,000 clones; 70% to 80% were seen once. V lost 4 bases and J lost 5; bases outside the gene matches: 13. CDR1 and CDR2 from the germline V gene are SGHTS and YDEGEE. There are 16 residues in the CDR3. Input material: PBMCs. This receptor was obtained from a woman aged 40 to 55 in good health and CMV-seronegative. The chain is built from TRBV5-8 and TRBJ2-5, with 8 bases aligning to TRBD1. The CDR3 DNA sequence: TGTGCCAGCAGCCCCCCCCTTGGACAGGGCGTCGAGACCCAGTACTTC. It translates to CASSPPLGQGVETQYF. The full variable domain, rest sourced from reference TRBV5-8 and TRBJ2-5, is EAGVTQSPTHLIKTRGQQATLRCSPISGHTSVYWYQQALGLGLQFLLWYDEGEERNRGNFPPRFSGRQFPNYSSELNVNALELEDSALYLCASSPPLGQGVETQYFGPGTRLLVL.